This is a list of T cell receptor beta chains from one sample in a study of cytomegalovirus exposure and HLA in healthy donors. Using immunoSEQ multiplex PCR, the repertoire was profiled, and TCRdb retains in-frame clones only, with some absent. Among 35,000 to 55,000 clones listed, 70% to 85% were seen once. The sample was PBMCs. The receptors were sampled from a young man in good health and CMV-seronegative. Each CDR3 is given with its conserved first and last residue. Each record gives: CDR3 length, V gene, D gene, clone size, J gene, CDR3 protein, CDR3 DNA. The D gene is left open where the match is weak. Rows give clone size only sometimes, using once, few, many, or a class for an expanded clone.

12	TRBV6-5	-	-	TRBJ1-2	CASSPNRGGYTF	TGTGCCAGCAGCCCCAATAGGGGTGGCTACACCTTC
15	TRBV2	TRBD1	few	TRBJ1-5	CASLGVGTGNQPQHF	TGTGCCAGCCTGGGGGTCGGGACAGGAAATCAGCCCCAGCATTTT
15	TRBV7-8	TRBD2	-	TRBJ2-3	CASSLLAGGTDTQYF	TGTGCCAGCAGCTTACTAGCGGGGGGCACAGATACGCAGTATTTT
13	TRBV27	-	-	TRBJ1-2	CASSSQSGGGYTF	TGTGCCAGCAGTTCCCAATCCGGGGGTGGCTACACCTTC
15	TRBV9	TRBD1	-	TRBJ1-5	CASSSGTDDGQPQHF	TGTGCCAGCAGCTCTGGGACAGACGATGGTCAGCCCCAGCATTTT
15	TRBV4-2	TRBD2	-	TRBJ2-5	CASSLGTSRGETQYF	TGTGCCAGCAGCCTCGGGACTAGCCGTGGGGAGACCCAGTACTTC
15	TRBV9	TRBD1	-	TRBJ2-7	CASSVRAGGSYEQYF	TGTGCCAGCAGCGTAAGGGCAGGGGGCTCCTACGAGCAGTACTTC
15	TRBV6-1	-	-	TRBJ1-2	CASSEGPGTLYGYTF	TGTGCCAGCAGTGAAGGTCCGGGAACCCTCTATGGCTACACCTTC
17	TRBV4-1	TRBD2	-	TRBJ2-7	CASSQDLAGGPFYEQYF	TGCGCCAGCAGCCAAGATCTAGCGGGAGGGCCGTTTTACGAGCAGTACTTC
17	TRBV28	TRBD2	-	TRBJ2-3	CASSPRWSGRGTDTQYF	TGTGCCAGCAGTCCTCGTTGGAGCGGGAGAGGTACAGATACGCAGTATTTT
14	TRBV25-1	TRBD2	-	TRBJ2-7	CASSDSGRGNEQYF	TGTGCCAGCAGTGACAGCGGGAGGGGCAACGAGCAGTACTTC
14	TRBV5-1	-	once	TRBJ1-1	CASSRLTVNTEAFF	TGCGCCAGCAGTCGGCTGACAGTGAACACTGAAGCTTTCTTT
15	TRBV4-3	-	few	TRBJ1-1	CASSQAGGGGTEAFF	TGCGCCAGCAGCCAAGCGGGTGGGGGGGGCACTGAAGCTTTCTTT
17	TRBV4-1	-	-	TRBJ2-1	CASRDQAGLSSYNEQFF	TGCGCCAGCAGGGACCAAGCGGGCCTGAGCTCCTACAATGAGCAGTTCTTC
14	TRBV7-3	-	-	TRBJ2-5	CASSFQRGQETQYF	TGTGCCAGCAGCTTCCAAAGAGGCCAAGAGACCCAGTACTTC
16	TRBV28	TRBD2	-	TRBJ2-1	CASSLWASGMVGEQFF	TGTGCCAGCAGTTTATGGGCTAGCGGGATGGTGGGAGAGCAGTTCTTC
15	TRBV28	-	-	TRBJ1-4	CASSSGGGDGEKLFF	TGTGCCAGCAGCTCTGGAGGAGGGGACGGCGAAAAACTGTTTTTT
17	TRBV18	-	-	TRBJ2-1	CASSPEYVLAPTDEQFF	TGTGCCAGCTCACCAGAGTACGTCCTAGCCCCCACCGATGAGCAGTTCTTC
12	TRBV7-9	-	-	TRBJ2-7	CFKQKAAYEQYF	TGTTTCAAGCAGAAGGCGGCATACGAGCAGTACTTC
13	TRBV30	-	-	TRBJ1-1	CAWSVEGFTEAFF	TGTGCCTGGAGTGTTGAGGGTTTCACTGAAGCTTTCTTT
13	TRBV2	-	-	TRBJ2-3	CASPEAGTDTQYF	TGTGCCAGTCCGGAGGCGGGCACAGATACGCAGTATTTT
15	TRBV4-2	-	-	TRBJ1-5	CASSQGVDTNQPQHF	TGTGCCAGCAGCCAAGGGGTGGACACTAATCAGCCCCAGCATTTT
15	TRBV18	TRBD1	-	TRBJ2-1	CASSPLRTGPNEQFF	TGTGCCAGCTCACCACTCAGGACAGGGCCCAATGAGCAGTTCTTC
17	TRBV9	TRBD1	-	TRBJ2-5	CASSVGSATGGQETQYF	TGTGCCAGCAGCGTAGGGTCAGCGACAGGGGGCCAAGAGACCCAGTACTTC
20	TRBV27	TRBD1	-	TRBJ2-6	CASSFRLRDRRLLGANVLTF	TGTGCCAGCAGTTTCCGCCTCCGGGACAGGAGGCTTTTGGGGGCCAACGTCCTGACTTTC
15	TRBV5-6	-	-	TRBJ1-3	CASSLLRDSGNTIYF	TGTGCCAGCAGCTTGTTGAGGGACTCTGGAAACACCATATATTTT
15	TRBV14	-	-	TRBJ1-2	CASSLFEGVGYGYTF	TGTGCCAGCAGTCTCTTTGAGGGAGTGGGGTATGGCTACACCTTC
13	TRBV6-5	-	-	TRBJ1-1	CASSYSRDTEAFF	TGTGCCAGCAGTTACTCGAGGGACACTGAAGCTTTCTTT
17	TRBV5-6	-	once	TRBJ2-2	CASSLEVGRVNTGELFF	TGTGCCAGCAGCTTGGAAGTCGGCAGGGTGAACACCGGGGAGCTGTTTTTT
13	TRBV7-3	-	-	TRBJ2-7	CASSQVTEGEQYF	TGTGCCAGCAGCCAAGTTACCGAGGGCGAGCAGTACTTC
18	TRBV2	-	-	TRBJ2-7	CATRSLGGGAREKDKQYF	TGTGCCACCCGGTCCCTCGGGGGAGGCGCCCGTGAGAAGGACAAGCAGTACTTC
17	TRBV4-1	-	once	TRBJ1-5	CASSQVQAPYSNQPQHF	TGCGCCAGCAGCCAAGTCCAGGCCCCTTATAGCAATCAGCCCCAGCATTTT
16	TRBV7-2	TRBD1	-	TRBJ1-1	CASSSGDRGRRTEAFF	TGTGCCAGCAGCTCTGGGGACAGGGGAAGAAGAACTGAAGCTTTCTTT
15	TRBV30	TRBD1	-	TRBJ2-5	CAWIPGTGHVETQYF	TGTGCCTGGATCCCCGGGACAGGGCACGTGGAGACCCAGTACTTC
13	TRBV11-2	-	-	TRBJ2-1	CASSSPGVNEQFF	TGTGCCAGCAGCTCCCCCGGGGTCAATGAGCAGTTCTTC
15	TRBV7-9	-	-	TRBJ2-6	CASSLTVAGANVLTF	TGTGCCAGCAGCTTAACGGTAGCTGGGGCCAACGTCCTGACTTTC
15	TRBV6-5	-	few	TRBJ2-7	CASSYRDTPGYEQYF	TGTGCCAGCAGTTACCGGGACACCCCGGGGTACGAGCAGTACTTC